The sequence of this TCR beta chain was determined in a study of T cells of healthy individuals. TCRdb reprocessed the 5' RACE reads with MiXCR, giving one entry per CDR3 protein. This table has about 96,000 distinct CDR3 sequences, 15% to 20% appearing once. This CDR3 spans 12 amino acids. Between the trimmed V and J ends, which lost 7 bases and 5 bases, there was a span of 11 bases. Germline lookup yields CDR1 LGHNT and CDR2 FRNRAP. This clonotype has just a few counts. The V and J genes are TRBV12-5 and TRBJ1-1, with D tentatively TRBD1 (5 bases). The receptor comes from a human donor in good health. The CDR3 coding sequence is TGTGCTAGTGCGGCAGGGCTGACTGAAGCTTTCTTT. This codes for CASAAGLTEAFF.